This T cell receptor beta chain was sequenced for a study of T cells in Graves' hyperthyroidism and ophthalmopathy. Broader study findings: Ophthalmopathy prediction by the model preceded onset by a median about 6.3 months. The authors' 13 V-J model separated ophthalmopathy from stable hyperthyroidism. Also found in blood were most expanded thyroid clonotypes above 0.001.

This clonotype was seen repeatedly, ten times or more. The antigen remains unidentified. The investigators amplified TCR beta CDR3 regions from RNA transcripts. Primed by the HTBI set, a first-round RT-PCR was run on the TCR CDR3. Each CDR3 protein gets one entry after TCRdb re-called the multiplex PCR reads with MiXCR. The sample holds about 590,000 distinct CDR3 sequences, about 14% seen once. V shed 5 bases and J 7 bases; nucleotides not matched to a gene: 7. CDR1 and CDR2 (germline): MNHNS, SASEGT. The CDR3 length is 13 residues. This clonotype originated in a woman under 30 with Graves' ophthalmopathy. Sequencing was performed on blood. The chain uses TRBV6-1 and TRBJ1-1, with 7 bases fitting TRBD1. DNA for the CDR3: TGTGCCAGCAGTTATGGGAACAGGGGTGAAGCTTTCTTT. It yields the protein CASSYGNRGEAFF.